This TCR beta chain was profiled in a study of neoadjuvant nivolumab and ipilimumab in lung cancer. J was trimmed by 6 bases and V by 4 bases; bases with no gene match: 10. The germline gives CDR1 SGHAT, CDR2 FQDESV (reference sequence). The length of the CDR3 is 15 residues. Generated by immunoSEQ multiplex PCR, the TCRdb table keeps only in-frame clones and is missing some. The repertoire holds some 30,000 clones, approximately 90% seen once, with roughly 5.3% in the top ten. The sequenced sample was peripheral blood, obtained after neoadjuvant nivolumab, alone or with ipilimumab, at or shortly before surgery. This chain uses TRBV11-1 with TRBJ2-3, with TRBD2 identical over 7 bases. This clonotype originated in an adult with non-small cell lung cancer. The DNA of the CDR3 is TGTGCCAGCAGCTACCTAGCGGTGTCTGGTGATACGCAGTATTTT. It encodes CASSYLAVSGDTQYF.